One and the same sample provided the 24 T cell receptor beta chains below, sequenced in a study of T cell repertoires and HLA-DP antigens. Only in-frame clones appear in the TCRdb table, and some are missing; sequencing was by immunoSEQ multiplex PCR. The sample comprises roughly 110,000 clones, 85% to 95% of which are singletons, and under 0.35% rests with the top ten. The antigens for these receptors are not known. The sample comprised CD4+ T cells from PBMCs. These TCRs come from a woman younger than 30 in good health and CMV-seronegative.

In DNA form, the CDR3 reads TGTGCCAGCAGTCCAACTGGGACAGGGGTCTACAATGAGCAGTTCTTC. It yields the protein CASSPTGTGVYNEQFF. J is TRBJ2-1 and V is TRBV28; 10 bases align to TRBD1. Germline CDR1 is MDHEN and CDR2 is SYDVKM. V was clipped by 5 bases and J by 3 bases; unmatched bases: 7. The CDR3 contains 16 residues.

The chain joins TRBV13 to TRBJ2-1; D remains ambiguous. Trimming removed 5 bases from V and 4 bases from J, with 12 bases in between. The CDR3 runs 14 residues. CDR1 is PRHDT, CDR2 FYEKMQ, per germline (reference sequence). CDR3 in amino acids: CASSPEPIYNEQFF. The CDR3 nucleotides are TGTGCCAGCAGCCCGGAGCCTATTTACAATGAGCAGTTCTTC.

In nucleotides, the CDR3 is TGTGCCAGCAGTACCCCGGGACTAGCGGGAGCTGTGTACTTC. Protein product: CASSTPGLAGAVYF. The rearrangement uses TRBV6-5 and TRBJ2-7, with TRBD2 matching 14 bases. Germline values: CDR1 MNHEY, CDR2 SVGAGI. V was clipped by 5 bases and J by 12 bases; unmatched bases: 9. The CDR3 consists of 14 residues.

The chain combines TRBV10-2 with TRBJ1-1, with D possibly TRBD1 on 5 matching bases. CDR1 and CDR2 (germline): WSHSY, SAAADI. The CDR3 is 13 residues long. With 0 bases removed from V and 13 bases from J, the gap between germline ends came to 15 bases. The CDR3, as DNA: TGCGCCAGCAGTGAGTCGGGACCAATGAAGCTTTTCTTT. Amino acid sequence: CASSESGPMKLFF.

This clone was detected once. The chain carries TRBV9 and TRBJ2-1, with D uncertain. With 3 bases removed from V and 4 bases from J, the gap between germline ends came to 8 bases. The CDR3 runs to 13 residues. Looked up from germline, CDR1 is SGDLS and CDR2 is YYNGEE. CDR3 in amino acids: CASSELGYNEQFF. The CDR3, as DNA: TGTGCCAGCAGCGAACTCGGATACAATGAGCAGTTCTTC.

The CDR3: CASSFRAVGTDTQYF. The CDR3 DNA is TGTGCCAGCAGCTTTCGAGCAGTCGGCACAGATACGCAGTATTTT. The chain combines TRBV11-1 with TRBJ2-3; D is uncertain. This CDR3 region has 15 residues. V dropped 3 bases and J dropped 1 base, with 11 bases sitting between them. Germline CDR1 reads SGHAT; CDR2 reads FQDESV (reference sequence). Supplemented by reference TRBV11-1 and TRBJ2-3, the full variable domain reads EAEVAQSPRYKITEKSQAVAFWCDPISGHATLYWYRQILGQGPELLVQFQDESVVDDSQLPKDRFSAERLKGVDSTLKIQPAELGDSAMYLCASSFRAVGTDTQYFGPGTRLTVL.

The V and J genes are TRBV11-2 and TRBJ2-3; D tentatively fits TRBD1 or TRBD2 (5 bases each). Germline-derived CDR1 and CDR2 are SGHAT and FQNNGV. Trimming left V 9 bases short and J 4 bases short, with 11 bases between. The CDR3 runs 12 residues. CDR3 bases: TGTGCCAGGCGTGGGGGACCAGATACGCAGTATTTT. Its protein product is CARRGGPDTQYF.

This clone was seen a few times. The gene calls are TRBV2 and TRBJ2-5; tentatively, D is TRBD1 or TRBD2 (6 bases each). The germline V gene encodes CDR1 SNHLY and CDR2 FYNNEI. Trimming stripped 4 bases from V and 4 bases from J, with 16 bases between. CDR3 length: 15 residues. CDR3 nucleotides: TGTGCCAGCAGTGTGAGGAGTCGGGGGCGAGAGACCCAGTACTTC. Encoded protein: CASSVRSRGRETQYF. The variable domain in full, completed from reference TRBV2 and TRBJ2-5, reads EPEVTQTPSHQVTQMGQEVILRCVPISNHLYFYWYRQILGQKVEFLVSFYNNEISEKSEIFDDQFSVERPDGSNFTLKIRSTKLEDSAMYFCASSVRSRGRETQYFGPGTRLLVL.

The chain joins TRBV2 to TRBJ2-1; D is unresolved. Germline V gene lookup returns CDR1 SNHLY and CDR2 FYNNEI. Between the trimmed V and J ends, which lost 8 bases and 3 bases, there was a span of 8 bases. There are 12 residues in the CDR3. The DNA of the CDR3 is TGTGCCAGCCGTGCTAGCTACAATGAGCAGTTCTTC. This gives the protein CASRASYNEQFF.

The chain carries TRBV6-1 and TRBJ1-2, with D possibly TRBD1 on 5 matching bases. V was clipped by 1 base and J by 4 bases, with 13 bases between them. Germline CDR1 MNHNS, CDR2 SASEGT. The CDR3 has 15 amino acids. The CDR3: CASSEDWGGSYGYTF. Here the CDR3 DNA reads TGTGCCAGCAGTGAAGATTGGGGGGGGTCCTATGGCTACACCTTC.

The chain employs TRBV29-1 and TRBJ1-1, with D unresolved. V was shortened by 4 bases and J by 10 bases, with 13 bases between the two germline ends. The CDR3 is 11 residues long. Looked up from germline, CDR1 is SQVTM and CDR2 is ANQGSEA. The DNA of the CDR3 is TGCAGCGTTGTGACGGTTTTGGGAGCTTTCTTT. Translation gives CSVVTVLGAFF.

V gene TRBV15 combines with J gene TRBJ2-3, with 9 bases fitting TRBD2. The trim removed 3 bases at V and 1 base at J, leaving 2 bases unmatched. The V gene's germline CDR1 is LNHNV and CDR2 YYDKDF (reference sequence). CDR3 length: 15 amino acids. The CDR3 region has the DNA TGTGCCACCAGCAGGTTAGCGGGGGGCACAGATACGCAGTATTTT. This encodes CATSRLAGGTDTQYF.

The rearrangement joins TRBV11-2 to TRBJ2-6, with TRBD1 matching over 8 bases. The CDR3 loop spans 18 amino acids. Unmatched junction bases numbered 7, after V lost 1 base and J lost 2 bases. The V gene's germline CDR1 is SGHAT and CDR2 FQNNGV. CDR3 region: CASSLGGQGKTGANVLTF. As DNA, the CDR3 is TGTGCCAGCAGCTTAGGAGGACAGGGAAAAACTGGGGCCAACGTCCTGACTTTC.

The chain's CDR3 is CAWSTSGAPREQFF. CDR3 DNA: TGTGCCTGGAGCACTAGCGGGGCCCCCAGGGAGCAGTTCTTC. J is TRBJ2-1 and V is TRBV30, with 10 bases that match TRBD2. V lost 3 bases, J lost 10 bases, and 9 bases stayed unmatched. The CDR3 runs 14 residues. Germline V CDR1 and CDR2: GTSNPN, SVGIG (reference sequence). Full variable domain (missing parts from reference TRBV30 and TRBJ2-1): SQTIHQWPATLVQPVGSPLSLECTVEGTSNPNLYWYRQAAGRGLQLLFYSVGIGQISSEVPQNLSASRPQDRQFILSSKKLLLSDSGFYLCAWSTSGAPREQFFGPGTRLTVL.

CDR3: CASSLLGTANTEAFF. CDR3 DNA: TGTGCCAGCAGCTTATTGGGGACAGCCAACACTGAAGCTTTCTTT. The chain employs TRBV11-2 and TRBJ1-1; TRBD1 agrees at 7 bases. The CDR3 spans 15 residues. The trim removed 2 bases at V and 2 bases at J, leaving 5 bases unmatched. Germline V gene sequence: CDR1 SGHAT, CDR2 FQNNGV.

The chain links TRBV5-8 to TRBJ1-2, with TRBD1 matching 9 bases. J lost 5 bases, V lost 2 bases, and 4 bases had no gene match. Germline V lookup: CDR1 SGHTS, CDR2 YDEGEE. The CDR3 has 14 residues. Here the CDR3 reads CASSFAGQGYGYTF. The DNA of the CDR3 is TGTGCCAGCAGCTTCGCCGGACAGGGGTATGGCTACACCTTC.

The gene calls are TRBV28 and TRBJ1-1; no clear D. The CDR3 runs to 13 residues. Germline loops: CDR1 MDHEN, CDR2 SYDVKM. Trimming stripped 7 bases from V and 4 bases from J, with 13 bases between. CDR3 in DNA: TGTGCCAGCAAGGTCGGGTTCGGCACTGAAGCTTTCTTT. Its protein product is CASKVGFGTEAFF.

The chain uses TRBV29-1 and TRBJ2-7; 8 bases match TRBD1. The V and J ends lost 2 bases and 2 bases, in that order; junction bases with no gene match: 8. Germline V gene lookup returns CDR1 SQVTM and CDR2 ANQGSEA. This CDR3 is built from 15 residues. DNA of the CDR3: TGCAGCGTTGAACGGTTACAGGGGGTTACCTACGAGCAGTACTTC. Amino acids: CSVERLQGVTYEQYF.

The chain is built from TRBV2 and TRBJ2-1; 7 bases agree with TRBD1. The CDR3 totals 14 residues. V trimming: 5 bases; J trimming: 2 bases; junction bases outside the gene matches: 3. Germline loops: CDR1 SNHLY, CDR2 FYNNEI. CDR3 bases: TGTGCCAGCAGTCGGGACAGACCCTACAATGAGCAGTTCTTC. It codes for CASSRDRPYNEQFF.

The V call is TRBV9, the J call TRBJ2-1; TRBD2 matches 11 bases. Trimming removed 0 bases from V and 6 bases from J; junction bases left unmatched: 2. The CDR3 spans 15 residues. Germline CDR1 and CDR2: SGDLS and YYNGEE. CDR3 region: CASSVATSGGNEQFF. As DNA, the CDR3 is TGTGCCAGCAGCGTAGCTACTAGCGGGGGCAATGAGCAGTTCTTC.

V gene TRBV28 combines with J gene TRBJ2-5; TRBD1 matches 7 bases. The germline CDR1 and CDR2 sequences are MDHEN and SYDVKM. This CDR3 contains 14 residues. V dropped 5 bases and J dropped 0; count of bases not matched to a gene: 3. DNA for the CDR3: TGTGCCAGCAGTCAGACAGGGTACCAAGAGACCCAGTACTTC. It codes for CASSQTGYQETQYF.

The chain uses TRBV6-5 and TRBJ1-4; D is undetermined. CDR3 length: 16 amino acids. V was pared by 2 bases and J by 0 bases, with 10 bases between. Germline CDR1 MNHEY, CDR2 SVGAGI. As DNA, the CDR3 is TGTGCCAGCAGTTACAGGAAGGGCTCAACTAATGAAAAACTGTTTTTT. Protein product: CASSYRKGSTNEKLFF.

The V and J genes are TRBV9 and TRBJ2-1; perhaps TRBD2 as D (5 bases). This CDR3 is 14 amino acids long. Per the germline V gene, CDR1 is SGDLS and CDR2 is YYNGEE. The V end was cut by 3 bases, the J end by 2 bases, with 9 bases between. The CDR3 here is CASSAGEPYNEQFF. CDR3 DNA sequence: TGTGCCAGCAGCGCCGGGGAGCCCTACAATGAGCAGTTCTTC.

The chain carries TRBV10-3 and TRBJ1-5; 8 bases align to TRBD1. The ends lost 6 bases at V and 2 bases at J; junction bases unmatched: 3. The CDR3 contains 14 residues. Germline V gene lookup returns CDR1 ENHRY and CDR2 SYGVKD. CDR3 in amino acids: CAIRKTGGNQPQHF. The CDR3 DNA is TGTGCCATCAGGAAGACAGGGGGCAATCAGCCCCAGCATTTT.